This passage covers 19 T cell receptor beta chains from one sample sequenced in a study of shared clonotypes between healthy human individuals. The repertoire was sequenced with immunoSEQ multiplex PCR; TCRdb's copy has only in-frame clones and lacks some. The repertoire consists of 2 million to 2.5 million clones, with 85% to 95% occurring once and the leading ten covering approximately 0.41%. Material for sequencing was naive CD4+ T cells from PBMCs. Subset denoted: CD45RA+ positively selected. All receptors derive from a man between 18 and 35 years old in good health. Some clones in this sample may be carry-over from other donors' samples.

V and J are TRBV5-1 and TRBJ2-2; 7 nucleotides align to TRBD1. Germline CDR1 is SGHRS and CDR2 is YFSETQ. The CDR3 is 15 residues long. V gave up 6 bases and J gave up 5 bases; unmatched junction bases: 10. The chain's CDR3 is CASTQTAGGTGELFF. In nucleotides, the CDR3 is TGCGCCAGCACCCAGACGGCAGGGGGAACCGGGGAGCTGTTTTTT.

The chain employs TRBV11-3 and TRBJ2-7, with 9 nucleotides matching TRBD1. The V gene's germline CDR1 is SGHNT and CDR2 YENEEA. This CDR3 has 14 amino acids. The ends lost 5 bases at V and 5 bases at J; junction bases unmatched: 7. The CDR3 region has the DNA TGTGCCAGCAGCCCCCGGGACAGGGCCCACGAGCAGTACTTC. Its translation: CASSPRDRAHEQYF.

This clone occurred once. This chain joins TRBV5-4 and TRBJ2-7, with 7 bases lining up with TRBD1. The germline gives CDR1 SGHNT, CDR2 YYREEE (reference sequence). The CDR3 length is 13 residues. Trimming took 2 bases from V and 9 from J; bases not matched to a gene: 8. The CDR3 region is CASSLGQEVGQYF. The DNA of the CDR3 is TGTGCCAGCAGCTTAGGACAGGAAGTGGGGCAGTACTTC. Complete variable domain (other parts from reference TRBV5-4 and TRBJ2-7): ETGVTQSPTHLIKTRGQQVTLRCSSQSGHNTVSWYQQALGQGPQFIFQYYREEENGRGNFPPRFSGLQFPNYSSELNVNALELDDSALYLCASSLGQEVGQYFGPGTRLTVT.

Comment on this clone: Additional DNA sequences in this sample encode the identical CDR3. The V call is TRBV5-1, the J call TRBJ1-3; no definite D call. The CDR3 loop spans 13 amino acids. Germline assignment: CDR1 SGHRS and CDR2 YFSETQ. V lost 4 bases to trimming and J lost 2 bases, with 7 bases between them. In DNA form, the CDR3 reads TGCGCCAGCAGCCCGGGTCCTGGAAACACCATATATTTT. It is translated as CASSPGPGNTIYF. Drawing the rest from reference TRBV5-1 and TRBJ1-3, the complete variable domain is KAGVTQTPRYLIKTRGQQVTLSCSPISGHRSVSWYQQTPGQGLQFLFEYFSETQRNKGNFPGRFSGRQFSNSRSEMNVSTLELGDSALYLCASSPGPGNTIYFGEGSWLTVV.

The J gene is TRBJ1-3, the V gene TRBV5-5; 7 nucleotides line up with TRBD1. CDR1 SGHKS and CDR2 YYEKEE come from the germline V gene (reference sequence). The CDR3 contains 17 residues. Germline trimming cut 2 bases from V and 2 bases from J; bases unmatched to any gene: 10. The CDR3, as DNA: TGTGCCAGCAGCTTCGGCAAATCAGGGGGAACTGGAAACACCATATATTTT. Encoded protein: CASSFGKSGGTGNTIYF.

This clone was recorded only once. The V and J genes are TRBV7-9 and TRBJ1-3, with D tentatively TRBD1 (6 bases). Germline-derived CDR1 and CDR2 are SEHNR and FQNEAQ (reference sequence). V shed 5 bases and J shed 1 base, with 18 bases lying between them. CDR3 length: 17 amino acids. CDR3 DNA: TGTGCCAGCAGCACTAGGACAGCCAGACTTTCTGGAAACACCATATATTTT. Its translation is CASSTRTARLSGNTIYF.

The chain uses TRBV7-2 and TRBJ2-2, with D perhaps given as TRBD1 or TRBD2 (6 bases each). V lost 1 base to trimming and J lost 9 bases, with 15 bases between them. CDR1 SGHTA and CDR2 FQGNSA come from the germline V gene. This CDR3 spans 15 amino acids. The CDR3 nucleotides read TGTGCCAGCAGCTTAGTGGGGGCGGGACGGAGGGAGCTGTTTTTT. This sequence encodes CASSLVGAGRRELFF.

As for this clone: In the same sample, other DNA sequences code for this CDR3. The chain combines TRBV5-1 with TRBJ2-1, with no clear D. Germline V gene sequence: CDR1 SGHRS, CDR2 YFSETQ. The CDR3 loop spans 12 amino acids. V was cut by 4 bases and J by 7 bases, with 9 bases left in between. As DNA, the CDR3 is TGCGCCAGCAGCCCGCAATATAATGAGCAGTTCTTC. The encoded protein is CASSPQYNEQFF.

The chain combines TRBV7-2 with TRBJ1-2; TRBD1 matches at 9 bases. The CDR3 sequence is 14 residues long. Losses at the gene ends were 2 bases for V and 8 bases for J; bases not matched to a gene: 6. CDR1 is SGHTA, CDR2 FQGNSA, per germline. CDR3 DNA sequence: TGTGCCAGCAGCTTACGACAGGGGGTGAAGGGCTACACCTTC. Its protein is CASSLRQGVKGYTF.

Comments on this clone: Distinct nucleotide sequences in the sample also encode this CDR3. The chain employs TRBV7-9 and TRBJ2-5; no firm D call. Germline V gives CDR1 SEHNR, CDR2 FQNEAQ (reference sequence). The CDR3 runs 14 residues. Trimming removed 1 base from V and 5 bases from J, with 11 bases in between. The CDR3, as DNA: TGTGCCAGCAGCTTAGTGGGGTCCGGGGAGACCCAGTACTTC. Translating gives CASSLVGSGETQYF. The whole variable domain, filled in from reference TRBV7-9 and TRBJ2-5, reads DTGVSQNPRHKITKRGQNVTFRCDPISEHNRLYWYRQTLGQGPEFLTYFQNEAQLEKSRLLSDRFSAERPKGSFSTLEIQRTEQGDSAMYLCASSLVGSGETQYFGPGTRLLVL.

The chain carries TRBV5-1 and TRBJ2-2; possible D gene TRBD1, 5 bases. The CDR3 length is 16 residues. Germline loops: CDR1 SGHRS, CDR2 YFSETQ. The ends were cut back, 4 bases at V and 1 base at J, with 14 bases in the middle. CDR3 amino acids: CASSRIAGLNTGELFF. As DNA, the CDR3 is TGCGCCAGCAGCCGAATCGCAGGGCTGAACACCGGGGAGCTGTTTTTT.

The chain carries TRBV5-1 and TRBJ2-7; 10 nucleotides match TRBD1. CDR1 SGHRS and CDR2 YFSETQ come from the germline V gene. CDR3 length: 14 amino acids. V gave up 5 bases and J gave up 2 bases; unmatched junction bases: 4. The CDR3 loop reads CASRTGTGAYEQYF. In DNA, the CDR3 is TGCGCCAGCAGGACCGGGACAGGGGCCTACGAGCAGTACTTC.

This chain connects TRBV18 to TRBJ2-3, with 7 bases matching TRBD1. Germline V gene data show CDR1 as KGHSH and CDR2 as LQKENI. Trimming took 2 bases from V and 2 from J; bases not matched to a gene: 4. The CDR3 has 15 amino acids. As DNA, the CDR3 is TGTGCCAGCTCACCAAGGACAGGTACCACAGATACGCAGTATTTT. Its protein is CASSPRTGTTDTQYF.

Written as DNA, the CDR3 is TGTGCCAGCAGGGAATGGGGGACAGGGACCTACGAGCAGTACTTC. This gives the protein CASREWGTGTYEQYF. The chain combines TRBV6-1 with TRBJ2-7, with 9 bases fitting TRBD1. V shed 6 bases, J shed 2 bases, and the junction held 8 bases outside the gene matches. CDR1 MNHNS and CDR2 SASEGT come from the germline V gene. The CDR3 sequence is 15 residues long.

V gene TRBV6-1 combines with J gene TRBJ2-7, with TRBD2 matching 7 bases. The CDR3 is 14 residues long. Trimming took 4 bases from V and 6 from J; bases not matched to a gene: 9. In germline, CDR1 is MNHNS, CDR2 SASEGT. CDR3 DNA sequence: TGTGCCAGCAGTGCACGAACTAGCGTGGGCGAGCAGTACTTC. The encoded protein is CASSARTSVGEQYF.

The chain combines TRBV19 with TRBJ2-1; 8 nucleotides line up with TRBD1. Per the germline V gene, CDR1 is LNHDA and CDR2 is SQIVND (reference sequence). Trimming cost V 3 bases and J 9 bases; bases outside gene matches: 13. This CDR3 has 16 amino acids. CDR3 coding DNA: TGTGCCAGTAGTATCCAAGGACAGGGCCTTAGTGCTGAGCAGTTCTTC. Translation: CASSIQGQGLSAEQFF.

This clone was seen only a few times. The genes are TRBV18 and TRBJ1-1; D may be TRBD1 (5 bases). The CDR3 has 13 amino acids. V was cut by 4 bases and J by 6 bases, with 12 bases left in between. Germline V gives CDR1 KGHSH, CDR2 LQKENI. Here the CDR3 reads CASSQGEGSEAFF. The DNA for the CDR3 is TGTGCCAGCTCACAAGGGGAGGGGTCTGAAGCTTTCTTT. Together with reference TRBV18 and TRBJ1-1, the CDR3 gives the full variable domain: NAGVMQNPRHLVRRRGQEARLRCSPMKGHSHVYWYRQLPEEGLKFMVYLQKENIIDESGMPKERFSAEFPKEGPSILRIQQVVRGDSAAYFCASSQGEGSEAFFGQGTRLTVV.

V usage is TRBV7-9 and J usage is TRBJ2-5; D unclear. Germline V gene sequence: CDR1 SEHNR, CDR2 FQNEAQ (reference sequence). The CDR3 runs 14 residues. With 5 bases removed from V and 0 bases from J, the gap between germline ends came to 10 bases. CDR3 protein: CASSQGSHQETQYF. In nucleotides, the CDR3 is TGTGCCAGCAGCCAAGGGTCCCACCAAGAGACCCAGTACTTC.

This clone was observed a handful of times. J is TRBJ1-2 and V is TRBV6-5; D is uncertain. V dropped 5 bases and J dropped 4 bases, with 11 bases sitting between them. In germline, CDR1 is MNHEY, CDR2 SVGAGI. The CDR3 extends over 13 amino acids. As DNA, the CDR3 is TGTGCCAGCAGTCGGTCAGGCCTCTATGGCTACACCTTC. The encoded protein is CASSRSGLYGYTF.